These T cell receptor beta chains were read from a single sample in a study of response to subunit inactivated influenza vaccine. Via MiXCR, TCRdb re-called the RT-PCR reads, giving one row per CDR3 protein. The sample contains 500,000 to 600,000 distinct CDR3 sequences, over 10% of which appear only once. The sequencing used PBMCs from blood, collected 40 to 50 days after vaccination. The receptors were gathered from a man aged 50 to 59 who received an inactivated influenza vaccine. CDR3s include the opening cysteine and the closing phenylalanine or tryptophan. D genes are given only for firm matches. Clone size, where shown, is once, few, many, or a class for clones that have expanded.

j_gene	d_gene	v_gene	abundance	CDR3aa	CDR3nt
TRBJ2-1	TRBD1	TRBV6-2/TRBV6-3	many	CASRRDRFSYNEQFF	TGTGCCAGCAGAAGGGACAGATTCTCCTACAATGAGCAGTTCTTC
TRBJ2-2	TRBD1	TRBV11-2	many	CASSQPRTGWSGELFF	TGTGCCAGCAGCCAACCGAGGACAGGATGGTCCGGGGAGCTGTTTTTT
TRBJ2-7	.	TRBV29-1	.	CSFSGDILYEQYF	TGCAGCTTCTCCGGGGACATACTCTACGAGCAGTACTTC
TRBJ2-1	.	TRBV15	few	CATSINWERGVDNEQFF	TGTGCCACCAGCATTAATTGGGAACGCGGGGTAGACAATGAGCAGTTCTTC
TRBJ1-5	TRBD1	TRBV6-1	.	CASSQPRTGGGQPQHF	TGTGCCAGCAGTCAACCCCGGACAGGGGGCGGACAGCCCCAGCATTTT
TRBJ2-3	TRBD2	TRBV4-1	.	CASSHWTSGVYTDTQYF	TGCGCCAGCAGTCACTGGACTAGCGGGGTATACACAGATACGCAGTATTTT
TRBJ2-5	.	TRBV7-9	.	CASSLAPRAKETQYF	TGTGCCAGCAGCTTAGCTCCCAGGGCGAAAGAGACCCAGTACTTC
TRBJ2-7	.	TRBV4-3	few	CASAKGPSYEQYF	TGCGCCAGCGCGAAGGGACCCTCCTACGAGCAGTACTTC
TRBJ2-3	.	TRBV5-1	few	CASSFNLETDTQYF	TGCGCCAGCAGCTTTAACCTGGAAACAGATACGCAGTATTTT
TRBJ1-2	.	TRBV5-1	.	CASSSGPRQTNYGYTF	TGCGCCAGCAGCTCGGGACCCCGACAGACTAACTATGGCTACACCTTC
TRBJ1-2	.	TRBV20-1	many	CSARDTSNYGYTF	TGCAGTGCCCGTGACACGAGTAACTATGGCTACACCTTC
TRBJ2-7	TRBD2	TRBV20-1	.	CSASRGGSYYEQYF	TGCAGTGCTAGTAGGGGCGGGAGTTACTACGAGCAGTACTTC
TRBJ2-1	.	TRBV5-1	many	CASSLDSHNEQFF	TGCGCCAGCAGCTTGGACAGCCACAATGAGCAGTTCTTC
TRBJ1-2	TRBD1	TRBV18	.	CASSPGQGASANYGYTF	TGTGCCAGCTCACCAGGACAGGGGGCTTCAGCTAACTATGGCTACACCTTC
TRBJ1-6	TRBD1	TRBV6-5	.	CASSYLRTGPNSPLHF	TGTGCCAGCAGTTACCTTCGGACAGGGCCCAACTCACCCCTCCACTTT
TRBJ1-2	TRBD1	TRBV12-3/TRBV12-4	many	CASSPGTGVYGYTF	TGTGCCAGCAGCCCCGGGACAGGGGTCTATGGCTACACCTTC
TRBJ2-5	.	TRBV7-9	few	CASSLANDQAQYF	TGTGCCAGCAGCTTAGCGAACGATCAGGCCCAGTACTTC
TRBJ2-7	TRBD2	TRBV29-1	few	CSVEVPSGGLSYEQYF	TGCAGCGTTGAAGTTCCTAGCGGGGGCCTCTCCTACGAGCAGTACTTC
TRBJ2-2	TRBD2	TRBV7-2	few	CASSARGLAGGTGELFF	TGTGCCAGCAGCGCGCGGGGACTAGCGGGAGGCACCGGGGAGCTGTTTTTT
TRBJ2-1	.	TRBV20-1	.	CSAPGSGTSSYNEQFF	TGCAGTGCTCCTGGGAGCGGGACAAGCTCCTACAATGAGCAGTTCTTC
TRBJ2-5	.	TRBV20-1	many	CSARLEETQYF	TGCAGTGCTAGACTAGAAGAGACCCAGTACTTC
TRBJ1-6	.	TRBV6-5	few	CASSYEGRSPLHF	TGTGCCAGCAGTTACGAGGGCCGTTCACCCCTCCACTTT
TRBJ2-5	TRBD1	TRBV7-2	few	CASSLVTGANQETQYF	TGTGCCAGCAGCTTAGTAACAGGGGCGAACCAAGAGACCCAGTACTTC
TRBJ1-4	TRBD1	TRBV20-1	few	CSASRTGDNEKLFF	TGCAGTGCTAGTCGGACAGGGGATAATGAAAAACTGTTTTTT
TRBJ2-1	TRBD2	TRBV30	.	CAGRLAGSYNEQFF	TGTGCCGGCCGACTAGCGGGAAGTTACAATGAGCAGTTCTTC
TRBJ2-5	TRBD2	TRBV7-9	.	CASSLMSSGQETQYF	TGTGCCAGCAGCTTAATGAGTAGCGGGCAAGAGACCCAGTACTTC
TRBJ2-7	TRBD1	TRBV7-9	few	CASSLGGGGQGAYEQYF	TGTGCCAGCAGCTTAGGCGGCGGCGGACAGGGTGCCTACGAGCAGTACTTC
TRBJ2-1	TRBD2	TRBV11-2	many	CASSSTWTSGTDSYNEQFF	TGTGCCAGCAGCTCTACCTGGACTAGCGGGACCGACTCCTACAATGAGCAGTTCTTC
TRBJ2-7	.	TRBV5-1	few	CASSLRSGDEQYF	TGCGCCAGCAGCTTGCGGTCAGGGGACGAGCAGTACTTC
TRBJ1-6	.	TRBV5-1	.	CASSLAGQKMSPLHF	TGCGCCAGCAGCTTGGCAGGACAGAAGATGTCACCCCTCCACTTT
TRBJ1-3	.	TRBV3-1	.	CASSQQWISGNTIYF	TGTGCCAGCAGCCAACAGTGGATCTCTGGAAACACCATATATTTT
TRBJ2-5	TRBD2	TRBV12-3/TRBV12-4	many	CASSRHGAGGRYQYF	TGTGCCAGCAGTCGCCATGGGGCGGGGGGCCGGTACCAGTACTTC
TRBJ2-7	TRBD2	TRBV6-2/TRBV6-3	many	CASREAATYEQYF	TGTGCCAGCCGGGAGGCCGCTACCTACGAGCAGTACTTC
TRBJ1-2	.	TRBV6-6	.	CASSGLVYGYTF	TGTGCCAGCAGCGGACTCGTCTATGGCTACACCTTC
TRBJ2-2	TRBD1	TRBV10-3	.	CATFPAGQGKFANTGELFF	TGTGCCACCTTCCCGGCGGGACAGGGAAAATTCGCGAACACCGGGGAGCTGTTTTTT
TRBJ2-3	TRBD2	TRBV15	many	CATSSTPGLASTDTQYF	TGTGCCACCAGCAGTACCCCGGGACTAGCGAGCACAGATACGCAGTATTTT
TRBJ2-7	.	TRBV7-6	many	CASSLGEEQYF	TGTGCCAGCAGCTTAGGTGAAGAGCAGTACTTC